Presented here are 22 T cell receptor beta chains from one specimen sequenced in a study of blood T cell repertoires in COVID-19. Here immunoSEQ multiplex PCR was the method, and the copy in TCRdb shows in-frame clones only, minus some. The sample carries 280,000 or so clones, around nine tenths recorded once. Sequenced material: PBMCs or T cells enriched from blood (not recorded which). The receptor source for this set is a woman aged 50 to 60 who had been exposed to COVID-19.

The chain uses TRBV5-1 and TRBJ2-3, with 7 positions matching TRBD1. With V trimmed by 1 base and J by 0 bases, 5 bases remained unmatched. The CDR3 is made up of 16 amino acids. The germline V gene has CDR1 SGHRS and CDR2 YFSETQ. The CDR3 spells CASSLRPGGSTDTQYF. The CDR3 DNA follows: TGCGCCAGCAGCTTGAGGCCAGGGGGTAGCACAGATACGCAGTATTTT.

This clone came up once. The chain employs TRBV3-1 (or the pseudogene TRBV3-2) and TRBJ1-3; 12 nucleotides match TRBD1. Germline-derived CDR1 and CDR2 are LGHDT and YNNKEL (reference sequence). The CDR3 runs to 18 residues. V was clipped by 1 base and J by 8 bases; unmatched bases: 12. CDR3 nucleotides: TGTGCCAGCAGCCAAGTTGCCGGGACAGGGGGCGCGTACTACACCATATATTTT. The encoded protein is CASSQVAGTGGAYYTIYF.

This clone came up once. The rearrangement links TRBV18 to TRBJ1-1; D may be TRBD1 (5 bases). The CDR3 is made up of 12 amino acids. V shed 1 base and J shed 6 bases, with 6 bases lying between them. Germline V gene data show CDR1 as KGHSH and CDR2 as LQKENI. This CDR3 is CASSPQGSEAFF. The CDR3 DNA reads TGTGCCAGCTCACCACAGGGGTCTGAAGCTTTCTTT.

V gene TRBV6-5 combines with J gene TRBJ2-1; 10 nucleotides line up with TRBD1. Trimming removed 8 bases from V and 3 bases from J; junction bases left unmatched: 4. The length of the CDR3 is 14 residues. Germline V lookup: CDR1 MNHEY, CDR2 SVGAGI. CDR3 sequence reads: CASATGGSYNEQFF. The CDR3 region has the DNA TGTGCCAGCGCGACAGGGGGCAGCTACAATGAGCAGTTCTTC.

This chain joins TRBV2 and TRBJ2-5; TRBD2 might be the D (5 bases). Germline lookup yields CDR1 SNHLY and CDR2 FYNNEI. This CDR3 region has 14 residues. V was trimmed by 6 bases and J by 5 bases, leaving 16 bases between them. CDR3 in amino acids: CASSGHGIGETQYF. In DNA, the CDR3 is TGTGCCAGCAGCGGGCACGGGATTGGGGAGACCCAGTACTTC.

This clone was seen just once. The CDR3 sequence: CASSPGQGPYEQYF. CDR3 nucleotide sequence: TGTGCCAGCAGTCCCGGGCAGGGCCCCTACGAGCAGTACTTC. The chain has TRBV27 and TRBJ2-7; tentatively, D is TRBD1 (5 bases). The CDR3 covers 14 residues. Germline CDR1 MNHEY, CDR2 SMNVEV (reference sequence). V was cut by 5 bases and J by 2 bases, with 13 bases left in between.

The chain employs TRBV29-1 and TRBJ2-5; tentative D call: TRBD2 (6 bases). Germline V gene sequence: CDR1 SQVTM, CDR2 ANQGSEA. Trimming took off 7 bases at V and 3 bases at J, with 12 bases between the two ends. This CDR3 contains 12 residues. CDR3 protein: CSAGTFKETQYF. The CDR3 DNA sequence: TGCAGCGCAGGGACTTTTAAAGAGACCCAGTACTTC.

The CDR3 DNA sequence: TGTGCCAGCAGCTTCGGGAGTAACACTGAAGCTTTCTTT. This sequence encodes CASSFGSNTEAFF. This chain links TRBV5-6 with TRBJ1-1, with D unresolved. This CDR3 is built from 13 residues. The germline V and J ends were trimmed by 2 bases and 2 bases, with 7 bases remaining between them. Germline CDR1 SGHDT, CDR2 YYEEEE.

The CDR3 nucleotides are TGTGCCAGCAGGTTCAGCGGGGGGGCCCGGTACACAGATACGCAGTATTTT. Its protein product is CASRFSGGARYTDTQYF. The rearrangement uses TRBV28 and TRBJ2-3; 10 bases are shared with TRBD2. V lost 6 bases to trimming and J lost 2 bases; unmatched junction nucleotides: 11. CDR3 size: 17 residues. Germline CDR1 reads MDHEN; CDR2 reads SYDVKM.

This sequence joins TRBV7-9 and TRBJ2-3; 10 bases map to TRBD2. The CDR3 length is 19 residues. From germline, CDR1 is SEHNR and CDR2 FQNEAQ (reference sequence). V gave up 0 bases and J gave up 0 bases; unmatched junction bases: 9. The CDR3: CASSLALDSGGHSTDTQYF. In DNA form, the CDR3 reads TGTGCCAGCAGCTTAGCGCTCGATAGCGGGGGGCATAGCACAGATACGCAGTATTTT.

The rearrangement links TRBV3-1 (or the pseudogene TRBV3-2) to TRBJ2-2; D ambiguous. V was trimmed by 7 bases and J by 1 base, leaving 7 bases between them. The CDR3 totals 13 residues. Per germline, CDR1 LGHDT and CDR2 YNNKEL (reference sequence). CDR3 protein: CASTNMNTGELFF. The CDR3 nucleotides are TGTGCCAGCACCAACATGAACACCGGGGAGCTGTTTTTT.

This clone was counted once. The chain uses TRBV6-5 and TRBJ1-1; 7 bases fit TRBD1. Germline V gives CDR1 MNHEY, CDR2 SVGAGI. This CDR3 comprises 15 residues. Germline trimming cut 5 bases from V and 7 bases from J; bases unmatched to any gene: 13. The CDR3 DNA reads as TGTGCCAGCAGTCCCTTTTGGCAGGGGGATATTGAAGCTTTCTTT. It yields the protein CASSPFWQGDIEAFF.

This CDR3 is CASSLATGYTGELFF. As DNA, the CDR3 is TGTGCCAGCAGCCTAGCAACAGGGTATACCGGGGAGCTGTTTTTT. This chain joins TRBV3-1 (or the pseudogene TRBV3-2) and TRBJ2-2; tentatively, D is TRBD1 (6 bases). V lost 4 bases and J 5 bases, leaving 14 bases between the germline ends. Germline CDR1 reads LGHDT; CDR2 reads YNNKEL (reference sequence). This CDR3 comprises 15 residues.

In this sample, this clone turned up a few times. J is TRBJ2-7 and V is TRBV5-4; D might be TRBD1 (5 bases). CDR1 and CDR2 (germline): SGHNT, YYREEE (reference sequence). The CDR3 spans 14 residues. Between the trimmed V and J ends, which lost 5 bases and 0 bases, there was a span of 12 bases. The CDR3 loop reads CASRTDSSSYEQYF. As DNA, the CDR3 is TGTGCCAGCAGAACCGACAGCTCCTCCTACGAGCAGTACTTC.

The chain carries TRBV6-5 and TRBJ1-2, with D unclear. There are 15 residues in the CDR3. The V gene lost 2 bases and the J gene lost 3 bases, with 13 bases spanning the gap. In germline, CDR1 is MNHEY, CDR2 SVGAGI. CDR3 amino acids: CASSYRDTRDYGYTF. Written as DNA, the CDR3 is TGTGCCAGCAGTTACAGAGACACGCGTGACTATGGCTACACCTTC.

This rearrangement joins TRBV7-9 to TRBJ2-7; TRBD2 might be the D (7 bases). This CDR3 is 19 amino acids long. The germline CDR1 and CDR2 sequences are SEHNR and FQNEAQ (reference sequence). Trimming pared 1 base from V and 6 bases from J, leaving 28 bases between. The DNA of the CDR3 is TGTGCCAGCAGCTTAGGGGCAGGGGAGACTAGCACCCGGCAGGGCGAGCAGTACTTC. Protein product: CASSLGAGETSTRQGEQYF.

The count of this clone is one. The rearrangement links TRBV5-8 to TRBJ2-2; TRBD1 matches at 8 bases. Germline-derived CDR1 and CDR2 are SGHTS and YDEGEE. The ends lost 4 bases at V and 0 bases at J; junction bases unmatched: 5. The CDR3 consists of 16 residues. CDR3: CASSPQDRANTGELFF. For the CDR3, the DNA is TGTGCCAGCAGCCCCCAGGACAGGGCGAACACCGGGGAGCTGTTTTTT.

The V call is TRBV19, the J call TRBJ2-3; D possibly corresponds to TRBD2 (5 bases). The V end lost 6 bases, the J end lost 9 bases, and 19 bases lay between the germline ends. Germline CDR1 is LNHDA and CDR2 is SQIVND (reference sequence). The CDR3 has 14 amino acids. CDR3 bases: TGTGCCAGTAGCCCGGAGCCCATTAGCGACACGCAGTATTTT. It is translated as CASSPEPISDTQYF.

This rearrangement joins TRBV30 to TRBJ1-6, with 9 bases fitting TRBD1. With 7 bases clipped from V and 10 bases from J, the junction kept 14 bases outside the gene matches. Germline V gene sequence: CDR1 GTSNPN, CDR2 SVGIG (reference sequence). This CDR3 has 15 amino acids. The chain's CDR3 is CASTWDRANGSPLHF. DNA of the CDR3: TGTGCCTCGACCTGGGACAGGGCAAATGGGTCACCCCTCCACTTT.

In DNA form, the CDR3 reads TGCGCCAGCAGCCAAGTCGAAGCCGCAACTAATGAAAAACTGTTTTTT. Its protein product is CASSQVEAATNEKLFF. The chain recombines TRBV4-1 with TRBJ1-4, with unresolved D. Deletions cut 1 base from V and 0 bases from J, with 9 bases between. Germline loops: CDR1 MGHRA, CDR2 YSYEKL. This CDR3 region has 16 residues.

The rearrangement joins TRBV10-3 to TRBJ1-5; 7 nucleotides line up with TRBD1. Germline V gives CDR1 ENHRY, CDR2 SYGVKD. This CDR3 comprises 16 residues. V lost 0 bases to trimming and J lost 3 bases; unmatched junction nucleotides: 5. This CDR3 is CAISESTGQHNQPQHF. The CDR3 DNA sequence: TGTGCCATCAGTGAGTCGACGGGACAGCACAATCAGCCCCAGCATTTT.

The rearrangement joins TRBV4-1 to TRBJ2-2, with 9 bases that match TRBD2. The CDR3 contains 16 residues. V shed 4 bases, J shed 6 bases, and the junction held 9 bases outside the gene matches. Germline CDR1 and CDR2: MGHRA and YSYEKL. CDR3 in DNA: TGCGCCAGCAGCCGCGCGGGGGGGCCGTTCTCCGGGGAGCTGTTTTTT. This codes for CASSRAGGPFSGELFF.